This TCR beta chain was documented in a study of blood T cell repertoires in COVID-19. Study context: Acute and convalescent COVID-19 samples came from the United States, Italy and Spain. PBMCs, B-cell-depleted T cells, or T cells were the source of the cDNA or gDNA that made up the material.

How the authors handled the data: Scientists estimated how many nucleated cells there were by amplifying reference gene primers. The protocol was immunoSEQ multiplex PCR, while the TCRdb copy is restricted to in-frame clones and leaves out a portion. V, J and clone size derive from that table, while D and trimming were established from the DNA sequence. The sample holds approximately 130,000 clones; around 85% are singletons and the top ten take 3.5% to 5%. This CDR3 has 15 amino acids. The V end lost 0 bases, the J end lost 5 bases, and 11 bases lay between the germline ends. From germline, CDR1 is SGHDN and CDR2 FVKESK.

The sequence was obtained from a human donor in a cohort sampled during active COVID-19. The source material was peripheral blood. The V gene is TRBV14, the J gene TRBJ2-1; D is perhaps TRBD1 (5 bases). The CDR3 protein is CASSQDMTVNNEQFF. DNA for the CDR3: TGTGCCAGCAGCCAAGATATGACAGTTAACAATGAGCAGTTCTTC.